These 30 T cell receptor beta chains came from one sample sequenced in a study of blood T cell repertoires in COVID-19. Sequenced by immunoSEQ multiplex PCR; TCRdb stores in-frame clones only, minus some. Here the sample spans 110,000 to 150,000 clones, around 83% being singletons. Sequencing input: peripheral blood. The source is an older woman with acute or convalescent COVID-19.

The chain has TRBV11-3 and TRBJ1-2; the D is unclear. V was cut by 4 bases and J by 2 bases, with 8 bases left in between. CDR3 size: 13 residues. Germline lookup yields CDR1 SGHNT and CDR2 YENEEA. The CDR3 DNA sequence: TGTGCCAGCAGCTACACAGTAAACTATGGCTACACCTTC. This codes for CASSYTVNYGYTF.

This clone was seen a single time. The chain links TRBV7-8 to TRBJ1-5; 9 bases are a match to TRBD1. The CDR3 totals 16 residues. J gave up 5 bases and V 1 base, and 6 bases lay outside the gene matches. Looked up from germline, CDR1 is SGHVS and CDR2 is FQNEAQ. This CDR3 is CASSLDVGTGYQPQHF. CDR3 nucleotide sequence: TGTGCCAGCAGCTTAGATGTTGGGACAGGGTATCAGCCCCAGCATTTT.

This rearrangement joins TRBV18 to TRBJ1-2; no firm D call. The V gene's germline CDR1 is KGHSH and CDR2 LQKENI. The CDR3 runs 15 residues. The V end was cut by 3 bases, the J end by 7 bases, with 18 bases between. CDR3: CASSPLSGRSAGYTF. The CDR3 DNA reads TGTGCCAGCTCACCCCTCTCGGGAAGGTCCGCTGGCTACACCTTC.

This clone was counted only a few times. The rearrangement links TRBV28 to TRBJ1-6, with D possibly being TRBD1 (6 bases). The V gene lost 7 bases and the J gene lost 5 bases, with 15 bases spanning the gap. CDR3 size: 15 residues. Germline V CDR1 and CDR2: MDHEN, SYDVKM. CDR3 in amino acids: CASNKQGSHNSPLHF. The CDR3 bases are TGTGCCAGCAACAAACAGGGTTCCCATAATTCACCCCTCCACTTT.

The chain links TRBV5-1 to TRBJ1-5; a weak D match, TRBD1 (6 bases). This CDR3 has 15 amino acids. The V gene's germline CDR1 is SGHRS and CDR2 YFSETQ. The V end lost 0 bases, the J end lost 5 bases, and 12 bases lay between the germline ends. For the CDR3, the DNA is TGCGCCAGCAGCTTGGCCGGGGGGGCTTATCAGCCCCAGCATTTT. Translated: CASSLAGGAYQPQHF.

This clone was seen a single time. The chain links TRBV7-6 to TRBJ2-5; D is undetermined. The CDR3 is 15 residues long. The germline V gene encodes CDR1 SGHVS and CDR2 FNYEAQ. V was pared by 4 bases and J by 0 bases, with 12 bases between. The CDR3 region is CASSSQAMYQETQYF. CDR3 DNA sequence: TGTGCCAGCAGCTCCCAAGCGATGTACCAAGAGACCCAGTACTTC.

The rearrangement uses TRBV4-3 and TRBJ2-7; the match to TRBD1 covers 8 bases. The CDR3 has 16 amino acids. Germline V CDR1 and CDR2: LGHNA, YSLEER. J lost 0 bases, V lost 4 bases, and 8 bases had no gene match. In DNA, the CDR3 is TGCGCCAGCAGCCGAGCGCTGACAGGGGACTCCTACGAGCAGTACTTC. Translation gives CASSRALTGDSYEQYF.

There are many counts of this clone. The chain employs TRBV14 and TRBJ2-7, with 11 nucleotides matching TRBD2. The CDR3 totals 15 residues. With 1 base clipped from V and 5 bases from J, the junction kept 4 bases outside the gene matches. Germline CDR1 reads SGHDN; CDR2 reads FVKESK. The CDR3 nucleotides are TGTGCCAGCAGCCAAGGGACTAGCGGGTGGGACGAGCAGTACTTC. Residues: CASSQGTSGWDEQYF.

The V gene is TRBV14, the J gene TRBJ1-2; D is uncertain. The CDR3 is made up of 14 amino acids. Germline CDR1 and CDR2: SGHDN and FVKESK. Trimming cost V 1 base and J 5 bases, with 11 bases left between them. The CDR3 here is CASSQVVGGYGYTF. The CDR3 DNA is TGTGCCAGCAGCCAAGTAGTCGGAGGTTATGGCTACACCTTC.

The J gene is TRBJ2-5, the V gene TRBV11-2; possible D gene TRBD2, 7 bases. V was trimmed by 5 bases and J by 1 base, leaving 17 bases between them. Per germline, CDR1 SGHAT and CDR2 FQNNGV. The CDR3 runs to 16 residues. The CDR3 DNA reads TGTGCCAGCAGCAAACGGGGGGCCGGGATCCAAGAGACCCAGTACTTC. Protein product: CASSKRGAGIQETQYF.

Here the CDR3 reads CASSIFSGTDTQYF. In DNA, the CDR3 is TGTGCCAGTAGTATCTTTAGCGGCACAGATACGCAGTATTTT. The chain recombines TRBV19 with TRBJ2-3; D is perhaps TRBD2 (5 bases). V lost 3 bases, J lost 1 base, and 8 bases lay in between. CDR1 and CDR2 (germline): LNHDA, SQIVND (reference sequence). The CDR3 consists of 14 residues.

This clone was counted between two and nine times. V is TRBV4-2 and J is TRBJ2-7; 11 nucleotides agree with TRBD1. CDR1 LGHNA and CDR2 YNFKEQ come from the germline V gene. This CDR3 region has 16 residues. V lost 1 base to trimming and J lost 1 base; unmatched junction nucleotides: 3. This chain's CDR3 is CASSQVGTGGSYEQYF. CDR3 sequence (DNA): TGTGCCAGCAGCCAAGTCGGGACAGGGGGTTCCTACGAGCAGTACTTC.

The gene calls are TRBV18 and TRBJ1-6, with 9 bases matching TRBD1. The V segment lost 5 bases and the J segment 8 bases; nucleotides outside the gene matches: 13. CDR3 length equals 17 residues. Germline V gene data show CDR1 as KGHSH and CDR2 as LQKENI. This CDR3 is CASSTRPPGQGHSPLHF. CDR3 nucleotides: TGTGCCAGCTCAACAAGACCACCGGGACAGGGCCATTCACCCCTCCACTTT.

The CDR3 nucleotides read TGTGCCTGGAGTGTAGGACTAGCGGGGGGGTGGAATGAGCAGTTCTTC. Its protein is CAWSVGLAGGWNEQFF. The V call is TRBV30, the J call TRBJ2-1; 15 bases are shared with TRBD2. The germline V gene encodes CDR1 GTSNPN and CDR2 SVGIG (reference sequence). This CDR3 has 16 amino acids. Trimming took 0 bases from V and 7 from J; bases not matched to a gene: 4.

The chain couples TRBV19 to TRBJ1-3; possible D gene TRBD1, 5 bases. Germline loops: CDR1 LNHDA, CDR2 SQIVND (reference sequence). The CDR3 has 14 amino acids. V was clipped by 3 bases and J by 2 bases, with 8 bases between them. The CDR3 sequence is CASSIQQAGNTIYF. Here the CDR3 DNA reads TGTGCCAGTAGTATCCAACAGGCTGGAAACACCATATATTTT.

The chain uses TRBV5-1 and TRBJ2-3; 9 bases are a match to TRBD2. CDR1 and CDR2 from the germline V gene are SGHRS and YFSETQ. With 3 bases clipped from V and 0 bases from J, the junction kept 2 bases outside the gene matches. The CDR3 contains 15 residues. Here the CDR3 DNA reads TGCGCCAGCAGCTCCCTAGCGGGGAGCACAGATACGCAGTATTTT. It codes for CASSSLAGSTDTQYF.

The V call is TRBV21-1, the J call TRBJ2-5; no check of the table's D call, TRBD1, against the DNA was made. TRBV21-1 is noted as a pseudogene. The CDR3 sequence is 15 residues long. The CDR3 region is CASSTSGQNQETQYF. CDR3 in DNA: TGTGCCAGCAGCACCTCCGGACAGAACCAAGAGACCCAGTACTTC.

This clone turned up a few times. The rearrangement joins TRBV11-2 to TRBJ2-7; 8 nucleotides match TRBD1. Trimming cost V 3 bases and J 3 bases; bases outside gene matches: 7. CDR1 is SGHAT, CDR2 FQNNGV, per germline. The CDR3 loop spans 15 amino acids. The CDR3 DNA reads TGTGCCAGCAGCTTCACAGGGGGTAGCATCTACGAGCAGTACTTC. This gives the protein CASSFTGGSIYEQYF.

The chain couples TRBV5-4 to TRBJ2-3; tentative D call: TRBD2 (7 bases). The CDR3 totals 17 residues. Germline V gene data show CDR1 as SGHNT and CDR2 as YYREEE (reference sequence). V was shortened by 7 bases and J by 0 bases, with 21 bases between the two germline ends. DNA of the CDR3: TGTGCCAGCTCTAGGGGGGGGGCCCTCTCTAGCACAGATACGCAGTATTTT. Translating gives CASSRGGALSSTDTQYF.

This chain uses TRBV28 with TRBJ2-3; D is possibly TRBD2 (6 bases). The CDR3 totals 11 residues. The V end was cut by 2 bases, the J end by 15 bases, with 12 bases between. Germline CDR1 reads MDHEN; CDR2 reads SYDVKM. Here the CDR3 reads CASSLGGSRYF. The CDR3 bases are TGTGCCAGCAGTTTAGGGGGGTCACGATATTTT.

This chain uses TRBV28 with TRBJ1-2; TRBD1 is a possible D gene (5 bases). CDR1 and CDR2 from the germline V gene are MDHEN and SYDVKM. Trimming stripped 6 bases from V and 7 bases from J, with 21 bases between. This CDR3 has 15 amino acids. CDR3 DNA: TGTGCCAGCAGCTTCCAAGGGGCGTCCTGGAGTGGCTACACCTTC. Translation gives CASSFQGASWSGYTF.

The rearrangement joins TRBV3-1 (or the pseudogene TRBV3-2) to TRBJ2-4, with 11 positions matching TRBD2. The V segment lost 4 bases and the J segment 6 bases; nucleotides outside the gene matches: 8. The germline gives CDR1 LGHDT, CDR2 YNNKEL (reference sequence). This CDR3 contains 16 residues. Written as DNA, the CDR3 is TGTGCCAGCAGCCCTCGACTAGCGGGAAGGGTAAACATTCAGTACTTC. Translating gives CASSPRLAGRVNIQYF.

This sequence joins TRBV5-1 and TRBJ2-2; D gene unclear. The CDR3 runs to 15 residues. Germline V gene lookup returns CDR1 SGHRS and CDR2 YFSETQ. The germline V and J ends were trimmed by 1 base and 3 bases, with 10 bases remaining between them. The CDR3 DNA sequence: TGCGCCAGCAGCTTGAGAGCGCCCGACACCGGGGAGCTGTTTTTT. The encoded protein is CASSLRAPDTGELFF.

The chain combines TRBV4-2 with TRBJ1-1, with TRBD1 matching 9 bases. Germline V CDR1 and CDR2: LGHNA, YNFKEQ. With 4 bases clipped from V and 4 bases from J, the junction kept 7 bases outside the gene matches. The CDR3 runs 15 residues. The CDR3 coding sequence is TGTGCCAGCAGCCCCGGACAGGGGATGGGCACTGAAGCTTTCTTT. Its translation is CASSPGQGMGTEAFF.

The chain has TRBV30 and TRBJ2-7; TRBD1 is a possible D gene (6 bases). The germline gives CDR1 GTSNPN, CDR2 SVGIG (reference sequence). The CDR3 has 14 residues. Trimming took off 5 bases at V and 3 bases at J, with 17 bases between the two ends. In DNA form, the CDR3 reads TGTGCCTGGTGGCCGGGACACGACTTCTACGAGCAGTACTTC. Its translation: CAWWPGHDFYEQYF.

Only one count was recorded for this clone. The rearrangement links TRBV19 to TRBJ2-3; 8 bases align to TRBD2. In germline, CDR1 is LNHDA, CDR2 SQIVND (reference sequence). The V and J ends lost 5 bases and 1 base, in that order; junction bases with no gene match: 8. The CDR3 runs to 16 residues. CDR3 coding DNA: TGTGCCAGTAGTGCCGGACTAGCCAAACGCACAGATACGCAGTATTTT. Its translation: CASSAGLAKRTDTQYF.

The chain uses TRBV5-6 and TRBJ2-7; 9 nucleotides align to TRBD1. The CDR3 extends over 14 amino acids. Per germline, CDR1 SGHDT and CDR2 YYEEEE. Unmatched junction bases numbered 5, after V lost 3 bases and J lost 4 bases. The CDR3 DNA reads TGTGCCAGCAGCTGGGGACAGGGTGAGTACGAGCAGTACTTC. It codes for CASSWGQGEYEQYF.

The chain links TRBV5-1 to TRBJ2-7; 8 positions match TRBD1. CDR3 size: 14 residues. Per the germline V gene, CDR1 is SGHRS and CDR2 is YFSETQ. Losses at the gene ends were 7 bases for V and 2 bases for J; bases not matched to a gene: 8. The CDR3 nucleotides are TGCGCCAGCCCCCGGGGGACAGGCGCCTACGAGCAGTACTTC. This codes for CASPRGTGAYEQYF.

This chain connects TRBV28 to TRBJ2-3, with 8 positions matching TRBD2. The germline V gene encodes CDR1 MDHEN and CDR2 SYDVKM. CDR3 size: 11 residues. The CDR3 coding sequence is TGTAGGAGCGGGGGTACAGATACGCAGTATTTT. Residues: CRSGGTDTQYF.

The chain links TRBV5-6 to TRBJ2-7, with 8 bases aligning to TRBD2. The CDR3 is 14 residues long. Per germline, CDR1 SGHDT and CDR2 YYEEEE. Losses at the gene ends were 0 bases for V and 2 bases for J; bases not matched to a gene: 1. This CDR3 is CASSLGGLAYEQYF. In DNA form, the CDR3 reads TGTGCCAGCAGCTTGGGGGGACTAGCCTACGAGCAGTACTTC.